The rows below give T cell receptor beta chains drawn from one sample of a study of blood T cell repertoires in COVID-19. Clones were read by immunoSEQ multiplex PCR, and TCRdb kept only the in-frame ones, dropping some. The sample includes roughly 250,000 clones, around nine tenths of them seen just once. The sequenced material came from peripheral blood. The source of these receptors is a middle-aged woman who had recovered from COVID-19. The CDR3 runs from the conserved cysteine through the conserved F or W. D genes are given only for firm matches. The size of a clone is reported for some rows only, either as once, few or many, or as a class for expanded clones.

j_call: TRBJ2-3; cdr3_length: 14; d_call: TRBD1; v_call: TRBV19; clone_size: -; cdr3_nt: TGTGCCAGTAGTCGGGACAGAGGGTCAGATACGCAGTATTTT; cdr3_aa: CASSRDRGSDTQYF
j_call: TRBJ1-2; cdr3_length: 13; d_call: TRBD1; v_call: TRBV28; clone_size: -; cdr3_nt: TGTGCCACCGCGACAGGGGGAAAGTATGGCTACACCTTC; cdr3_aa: CATATGGKYGYTF
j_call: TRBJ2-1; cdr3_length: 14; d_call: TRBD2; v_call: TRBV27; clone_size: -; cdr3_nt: TGTGCCAGCAGGGGGACTAGCGGGTACAATGAGCAGTTCTTC; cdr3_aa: CASRGTSGYNEQFF
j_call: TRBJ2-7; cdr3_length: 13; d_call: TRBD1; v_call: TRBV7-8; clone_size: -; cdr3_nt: TGTGCCAGCAGCCTACTGGACAGGGCGGTGCAGTACTTC; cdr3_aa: CASSLLDRAVQYF
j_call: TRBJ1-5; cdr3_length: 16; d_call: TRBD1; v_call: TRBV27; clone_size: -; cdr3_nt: TGTGCCAGCAGTTTAGGGACAGGGATGAGCAATCAGCCCCAGCATTTT; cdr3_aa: CASSLGTGMSNQPQHF
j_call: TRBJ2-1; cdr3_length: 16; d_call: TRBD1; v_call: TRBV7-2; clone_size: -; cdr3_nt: TGTGCCAGCAGCTTAGGGGACAGGGTAGGATTAAATGAGCAGTTCTTC; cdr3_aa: CASSLGDRVGLNEQFF
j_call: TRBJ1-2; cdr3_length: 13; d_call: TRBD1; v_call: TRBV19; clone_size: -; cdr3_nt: TGTGCCAGTAGTTCCTGGACAGGTCGTTGGTACACCTTC; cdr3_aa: CASSSWTGRWYTF
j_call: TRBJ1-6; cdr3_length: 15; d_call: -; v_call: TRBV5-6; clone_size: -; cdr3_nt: TGTGCCAGCAGCTTGGGACAGGTGCTTAACTCACCCCTCCACTTT; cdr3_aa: CASSLGQVLNSPLHF
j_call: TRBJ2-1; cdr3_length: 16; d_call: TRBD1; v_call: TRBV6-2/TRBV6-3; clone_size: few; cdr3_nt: TGTGCCAGCAGTTTGACCGACAGGGTCTCCTACAATGAGCAGTTCTTC; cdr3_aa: CASSLTDRVSYNEQFF
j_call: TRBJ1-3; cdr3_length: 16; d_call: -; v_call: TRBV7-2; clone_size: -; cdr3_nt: TGTGCCAGCAGCTTACGGGTAGGGGGTCCTGGAAACACCATATATTTT; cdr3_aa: CASSLRVGGPGNTIYF
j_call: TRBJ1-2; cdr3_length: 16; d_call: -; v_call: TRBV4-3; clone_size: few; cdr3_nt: TGCGCCAGCAGCCGGCTGGGGGAGAGACAGGCCTATGGCTACACCTTC; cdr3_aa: CASSRLGERQAYGYTF
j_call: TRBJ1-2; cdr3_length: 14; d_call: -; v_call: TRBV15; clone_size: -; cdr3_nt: TGTGCCACCAGCACCCTGGGGGCTTTGTATGGCTACACCTTC; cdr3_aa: CATSTLGALYGYTF
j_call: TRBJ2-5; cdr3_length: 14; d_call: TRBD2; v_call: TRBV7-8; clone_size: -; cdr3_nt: TGTGCCAGCAGCTCCCACGGGGGGGAACGGACCCAGTACTTC; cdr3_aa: CASSSHGGERTQYF
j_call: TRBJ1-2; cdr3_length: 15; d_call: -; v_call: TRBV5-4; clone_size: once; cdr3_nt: TGTGCCAGCAGCTTGGCAGGGGTGGGGAACTATGGCTACACCTTC; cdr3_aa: CASSLAGVGNYGYTF
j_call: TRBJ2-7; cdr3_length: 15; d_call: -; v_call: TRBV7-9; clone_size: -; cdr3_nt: TGTGCCAGCAGCTTAGCGTCAGGGGTAGGCTACGAGCAGTACTTC; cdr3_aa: CASSLASGVGYEQYF
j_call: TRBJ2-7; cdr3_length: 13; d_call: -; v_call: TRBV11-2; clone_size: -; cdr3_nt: TGTGCCAGCAGCTTTGCAGGGTATTACGAGCAGTACTTC; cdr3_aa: CASSFAGYYEQYF
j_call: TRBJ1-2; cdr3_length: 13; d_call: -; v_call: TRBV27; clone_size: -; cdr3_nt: TGTGCCAGCAGTTTCACAGGACGTTATGGCTACACCTTC; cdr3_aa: CASSFTGRYGYTF
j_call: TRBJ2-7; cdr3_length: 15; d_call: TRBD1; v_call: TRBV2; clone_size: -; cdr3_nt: TGTGCCAGCATTGGAAACAGGGGTAATGGGTACGAGCAGTACTTC; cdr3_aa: CASIGNRGNGYEQYF
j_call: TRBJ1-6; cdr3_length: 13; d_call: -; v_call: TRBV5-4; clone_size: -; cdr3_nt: TGTGCCAGCAGCTTGTCGGTTGATTCACCCCTCCACTTT; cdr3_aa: CASSLSVDSPLHF
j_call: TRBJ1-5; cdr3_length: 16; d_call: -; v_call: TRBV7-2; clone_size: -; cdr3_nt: TGTGCCAGCAGCTTACACAGGAGTAATAGCAATCAGCCCCAGCATTTT; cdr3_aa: CASSLHRSNSNQPQHF
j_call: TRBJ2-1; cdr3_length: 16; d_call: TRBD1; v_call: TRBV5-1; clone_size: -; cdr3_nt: TGCGCCAGCAGCAACTTACAGGGGCCGGGTTGGGATGAGCAGTTCTTC; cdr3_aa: CASSNLQGPGWDEQFF
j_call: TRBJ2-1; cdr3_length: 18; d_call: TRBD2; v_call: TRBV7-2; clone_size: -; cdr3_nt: TGTGCCAGCAGCTTAGGATTCGGCCCAGCGGGAGGGCACAATGAGCAGTTCTTC; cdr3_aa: CASSLGFGPAGGHNEQFF
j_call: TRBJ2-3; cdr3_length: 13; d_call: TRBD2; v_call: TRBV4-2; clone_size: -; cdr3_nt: TGTGCCGTCGGGAGGGCGGGTTCAGATACGCAGTATTTT; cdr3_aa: CAVGRAGSDTQYF
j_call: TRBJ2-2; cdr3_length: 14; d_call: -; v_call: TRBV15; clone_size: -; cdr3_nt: TGTGCCACAAGGCAACAGGTGAACACCGGGGAGCTGTTTTTT; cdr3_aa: CATRQQVNTGELFF
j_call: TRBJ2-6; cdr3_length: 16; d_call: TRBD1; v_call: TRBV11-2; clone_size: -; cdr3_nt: TGTGCCAGCAGCAGTACAGGGGCCACTGGGGCCAACGTCCTGACTTTC; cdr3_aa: CASSSTGATGANVLTF
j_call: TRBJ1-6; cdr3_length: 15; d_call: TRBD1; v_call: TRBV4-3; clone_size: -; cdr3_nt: TGCGCCAGCAGCCCCACGGGACAGAATAATTCACCCCTCCACTTT; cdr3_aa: CASSPTGQNNSPLHF
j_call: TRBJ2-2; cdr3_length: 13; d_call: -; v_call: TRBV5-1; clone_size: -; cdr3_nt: TGCGCCAGCAGCCCGAAGGAGGGTCGGGAGCTGTTTTTT; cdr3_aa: CASSPKEGRELFF
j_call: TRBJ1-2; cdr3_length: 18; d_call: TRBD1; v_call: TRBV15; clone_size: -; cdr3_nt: TGTGCCACCAGCAGAGATCTCGGGACAGGGGGGGCGGGCTATGGCTACACCTTC; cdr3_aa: CATSRDLGTGGAGYGYTF
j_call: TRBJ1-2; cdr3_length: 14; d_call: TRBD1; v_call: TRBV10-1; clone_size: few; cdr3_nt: TGCGCCAGCAGTCCTTTACAGGGGGCGTGGGGCTACACCTTC; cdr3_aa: CASSPLQGAWGYTF
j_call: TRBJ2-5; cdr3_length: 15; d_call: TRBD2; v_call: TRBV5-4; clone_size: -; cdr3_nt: TGTGCCAGCAGCTGGGGGGGTGGTAGCGGAGAGACCCAGTACTTC; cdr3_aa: CASSWGGGSGETQYF
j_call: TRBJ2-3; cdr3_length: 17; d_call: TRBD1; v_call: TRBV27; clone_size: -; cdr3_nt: TGTGCCAGCAGTTTATCCCCCGGGACAGGGTTCGCAGATACGCAGTATTTT; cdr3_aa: CASSLSPGTGFADTQYF
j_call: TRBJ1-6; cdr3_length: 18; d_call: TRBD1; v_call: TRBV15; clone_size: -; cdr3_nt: TGTGCCACCAGCAGAGATCAGCTCGGGACAGGGGTCAATTCACCCCTCCACTTT; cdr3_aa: CATSRDQLGTGVNSPLHF
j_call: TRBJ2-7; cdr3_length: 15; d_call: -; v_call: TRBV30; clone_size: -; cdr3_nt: TGTGCCTGGAGTGTATTTGGGGGGACTTTGAAGGGGCAGTACTTC; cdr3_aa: CAWSVFGGTLKGQYF
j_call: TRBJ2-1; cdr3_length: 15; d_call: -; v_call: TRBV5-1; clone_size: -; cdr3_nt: TGCGCCAGCAGCTTGAAAGGCCAGGGCGACAATGAGCAGTTCTTC; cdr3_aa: CASSLKGQGDNEQFF
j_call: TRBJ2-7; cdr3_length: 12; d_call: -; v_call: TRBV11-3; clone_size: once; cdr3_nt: TGTGCCCCGCTCAAGGGGGACTACGAGCAGTACTTC; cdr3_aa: CAPLKGDYEQYF
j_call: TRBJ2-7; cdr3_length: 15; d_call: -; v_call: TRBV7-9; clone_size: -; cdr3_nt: TGTGCCAGCAGCCCCCCCGCTCCCCCTGCAGACGAGCAGTACTTC; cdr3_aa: CASSPPAPPADEQYF
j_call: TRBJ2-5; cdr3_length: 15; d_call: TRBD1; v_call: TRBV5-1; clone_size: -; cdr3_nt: TGCGCCAGCAGCTTGGAGGCAGGGGGCCAAGAGACCCAGTACTTC; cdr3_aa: CASSLEAGGQETQYF
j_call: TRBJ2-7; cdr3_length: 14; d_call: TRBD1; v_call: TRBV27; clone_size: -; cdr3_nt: TGTGCCAGCAGTTTAAACAGGGGGCAGGGGGAGCAGTACTTC; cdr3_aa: CASSLNRGQGEQYF
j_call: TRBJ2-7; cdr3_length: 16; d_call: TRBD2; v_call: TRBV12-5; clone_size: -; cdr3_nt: TGTGCTAGTGGTTTGGACACCGGGACTAGGATACACGAGCAGTACTTC; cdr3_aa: CASGLDTGTRIHEQYF
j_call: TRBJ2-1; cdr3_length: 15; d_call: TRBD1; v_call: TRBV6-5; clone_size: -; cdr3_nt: TGTGCCAGCAGTTCCACCCACGACAGGGGTAATGAGCAGTTCTTC; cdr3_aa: CASSSTHDRGNEQFF
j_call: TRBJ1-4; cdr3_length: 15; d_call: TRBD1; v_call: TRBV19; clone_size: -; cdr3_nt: TGTGCCAGTAGTTCCCCAGGACAGGGGAATGAAAAACTGTTTTTT; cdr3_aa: CASSSPGQGNEKLFF
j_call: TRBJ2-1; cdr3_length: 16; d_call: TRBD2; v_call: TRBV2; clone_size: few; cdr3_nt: TGTGCCAGCACCCGGACTAGCGGGAGTGTAAACAATGAGCAGTTCTTC; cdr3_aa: CASTRTSGSVNNEQFF
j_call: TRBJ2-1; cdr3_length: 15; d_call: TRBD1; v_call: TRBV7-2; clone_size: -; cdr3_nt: TGTGCCAGCAGCTCGGACAGGGCGTCCTACAATGAGCAGTTCTTC; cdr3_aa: CASSSDRASYNEQFF
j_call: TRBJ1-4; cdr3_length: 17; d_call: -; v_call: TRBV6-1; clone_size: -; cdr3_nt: TGTGCCAGCAGTGAAGCGAGACCTTACCGGGGTATTGAAAAACTGTTTTTT; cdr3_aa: CASSEARPYRGIEKLFF
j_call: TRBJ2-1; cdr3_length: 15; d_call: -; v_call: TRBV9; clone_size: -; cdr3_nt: TGTGCCAGCAGCGTAGACACTAGTGAATACAATGAGCAGTTCTTC; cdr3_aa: CASSVDTSEYNEQFF
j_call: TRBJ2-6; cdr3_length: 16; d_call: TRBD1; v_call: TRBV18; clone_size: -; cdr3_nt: TGTGCCAGCTCGAGGGACAGCTCCTCTGGGGCCAACGTCCTGACTTTC; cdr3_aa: CASSRDSSSGANVLTF
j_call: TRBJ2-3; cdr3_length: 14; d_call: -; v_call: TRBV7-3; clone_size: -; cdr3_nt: TGTGCCAGCAGCCCCGGGACTTACACAGATACGCAGTATTTT; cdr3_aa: CASSPGTYTDTQYF
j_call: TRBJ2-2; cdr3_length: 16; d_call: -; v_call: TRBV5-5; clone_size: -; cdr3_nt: TGTGCCAGCAGCTTTAAAAAGACAGGCATCCCCGGGGAGCTGTTTTTT; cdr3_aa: CASSFKKTGIPGELFF
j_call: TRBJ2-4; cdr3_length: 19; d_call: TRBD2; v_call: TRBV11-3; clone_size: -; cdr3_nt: TGTGCCAGCAGCTATGTCCCTGTAAGCGGGAGTCGAGCCAAAAACATTCAGTACTTC; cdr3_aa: CASSYVPVSGSRAKNIQYF
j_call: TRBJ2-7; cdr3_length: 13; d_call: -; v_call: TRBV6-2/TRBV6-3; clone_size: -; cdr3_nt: TGTGCCAGCAGTCCACAGGGCAAATACGAGCAGTACTTC; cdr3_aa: CASSPQGKYEQYF
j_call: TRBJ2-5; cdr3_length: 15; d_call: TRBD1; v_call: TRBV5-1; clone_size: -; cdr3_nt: TGCGCCAGCAGCTTGGCCCCGACAGGGAAAGAGACCCAGTACTTC; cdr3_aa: CASSLAPTGKETQYF
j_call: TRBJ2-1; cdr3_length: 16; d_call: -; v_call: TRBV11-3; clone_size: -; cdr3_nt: TGTGCCAGCAGCTTAGGGGGTAGGGGTACCTACAATGAGCAGTTCTTC; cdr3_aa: CASSLGGRGTYNEQFF